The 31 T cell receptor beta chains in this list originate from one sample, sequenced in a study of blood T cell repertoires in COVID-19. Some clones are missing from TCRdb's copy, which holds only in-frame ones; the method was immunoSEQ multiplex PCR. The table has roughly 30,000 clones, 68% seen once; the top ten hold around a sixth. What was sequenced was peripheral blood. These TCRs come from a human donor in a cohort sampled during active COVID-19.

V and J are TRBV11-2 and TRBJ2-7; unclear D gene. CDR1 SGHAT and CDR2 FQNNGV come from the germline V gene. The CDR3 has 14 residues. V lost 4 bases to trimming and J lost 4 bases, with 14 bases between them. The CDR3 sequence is CASSSIMEPYEQYF. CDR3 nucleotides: TGTGCCAGCAGCTCCATAATGGAGCCATACGAGCAGTACTTC.

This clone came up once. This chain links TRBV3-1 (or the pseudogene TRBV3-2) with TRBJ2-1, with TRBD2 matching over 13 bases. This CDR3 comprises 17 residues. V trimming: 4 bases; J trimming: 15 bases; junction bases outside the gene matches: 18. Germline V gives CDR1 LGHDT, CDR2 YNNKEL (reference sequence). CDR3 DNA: TGTGCCAGCAGCCCTTTCGCCGGGACTAGCGGGGCCCGGGGGACGTTCTTC. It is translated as CASSPFAGTSGARGTFF.

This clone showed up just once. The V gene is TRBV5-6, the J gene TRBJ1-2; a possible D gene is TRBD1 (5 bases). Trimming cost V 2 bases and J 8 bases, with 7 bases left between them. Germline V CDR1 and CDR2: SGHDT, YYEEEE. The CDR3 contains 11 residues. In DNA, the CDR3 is TGTGCCAGCAGCTTCAGGGTCGGCTACACCTTC. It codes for CASSFRVGYTF.

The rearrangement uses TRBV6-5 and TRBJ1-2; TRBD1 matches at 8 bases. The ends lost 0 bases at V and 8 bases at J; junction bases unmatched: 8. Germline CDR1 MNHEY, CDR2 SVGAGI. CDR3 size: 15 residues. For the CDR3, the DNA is TGTGCCAGCAGTTACTCGAAGGGACAGGTTGGAGGCTACACCTTC. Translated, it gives CASSYSKGQVGGYTF.

The CDR3 DNA reads as TGTGCCAGCAGCAGCCGGACTAGCGGGGGATCGCATGAGCAGTTCTTC. Translating it yields CASSSRTSGGSHEQFF. The J gene is TRBJ2-1, the V gene TRBV11-3, with 13 bases lining up with TRBD2. CDR3 length equals 16 residues. The germline V gene has CDR1 SGHNT and CDR2 YENEEA. The ends lost 5 bases at V and 8 bases at J; junction bases unmatched: 9. Looking up the rest from reference TRBV11-3 and TRBJ2-1 gives the full variable domain: EAGVVQSPRYKIIEKKQPVAFWCNPISGHNTLYWYLQNLGQGPELLIRYENEEAVDDSQLPKDRFSAERLKGVDSTLKIQPAELGDSAVYLCASSSRTSGGSHEQFFGPGTRLTVL.

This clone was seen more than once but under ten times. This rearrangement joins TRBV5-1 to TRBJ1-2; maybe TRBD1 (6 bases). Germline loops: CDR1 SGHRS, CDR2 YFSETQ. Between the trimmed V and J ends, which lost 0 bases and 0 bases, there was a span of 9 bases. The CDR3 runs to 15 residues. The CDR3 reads CASSLEGDPNYGYTF. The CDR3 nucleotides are TGCGCCAGCAGCTTGGAGGGGGACCCTAACTATGGCTACACCTTC.

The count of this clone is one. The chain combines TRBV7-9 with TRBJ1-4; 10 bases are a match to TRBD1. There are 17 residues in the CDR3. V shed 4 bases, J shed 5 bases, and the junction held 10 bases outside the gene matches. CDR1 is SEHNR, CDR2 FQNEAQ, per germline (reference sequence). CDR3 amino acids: CASSSRTGGRVNEKLFF. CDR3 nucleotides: TGTGCCAGCAGCTCCCGGACAGGGGGAAGGGTAAATGAAAAACTGTTTTTT.

CDR3 protein: CASSIAHSGLRNYGYTF. CDR3 DNA: TGTGCCAGTAGTATAGCCCATTCGGGACTGAGGAACTATGGCTACACCTTC. The genes are TRBV19 and TRBJ1-2; D is perhaps TRBD1 (5 bases). CDR1 and CDR2 (germline): LNHDA, SQIVND (reference sequence). Trimming shortened V by 1 base and J by 2 bases, and 17 bases separated the two germline ends. This CDR3 comprises 17 residues.

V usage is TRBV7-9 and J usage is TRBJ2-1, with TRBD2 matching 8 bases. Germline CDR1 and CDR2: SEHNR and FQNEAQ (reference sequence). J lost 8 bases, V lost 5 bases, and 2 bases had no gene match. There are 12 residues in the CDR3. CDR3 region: CASSLGGDEQFF. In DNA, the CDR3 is TGTGCCAGCAGCCTCGGGGGGGATGAGCAGTTCTTC.

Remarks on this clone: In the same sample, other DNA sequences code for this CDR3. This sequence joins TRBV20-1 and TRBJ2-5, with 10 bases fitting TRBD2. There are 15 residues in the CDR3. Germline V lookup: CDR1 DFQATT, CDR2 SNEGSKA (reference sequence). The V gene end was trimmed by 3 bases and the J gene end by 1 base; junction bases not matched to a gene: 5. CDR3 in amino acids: CSASRLAGLQETQYF. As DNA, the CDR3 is TGCAGTGCTAGTAGACTAGCGGGTCTCCAAGAGACCCAGTACTTC.

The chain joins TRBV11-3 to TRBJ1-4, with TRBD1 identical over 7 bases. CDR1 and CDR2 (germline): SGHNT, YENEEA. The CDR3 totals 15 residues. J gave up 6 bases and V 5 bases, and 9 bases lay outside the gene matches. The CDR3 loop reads CASSSNRGTDEKLFF. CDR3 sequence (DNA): TGTGCCAGCAGCAGCAACAGGGGCACGGATGAAAAACTGTTTTTT.

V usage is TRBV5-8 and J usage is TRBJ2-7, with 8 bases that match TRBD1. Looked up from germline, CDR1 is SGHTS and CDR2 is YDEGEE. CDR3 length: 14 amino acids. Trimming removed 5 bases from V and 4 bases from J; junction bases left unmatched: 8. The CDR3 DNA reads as TGTGCCAGCAGTTTACAGGGGGTTGGGTACGAGCAGTACTTC. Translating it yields CASSLQGVGYEQYF.

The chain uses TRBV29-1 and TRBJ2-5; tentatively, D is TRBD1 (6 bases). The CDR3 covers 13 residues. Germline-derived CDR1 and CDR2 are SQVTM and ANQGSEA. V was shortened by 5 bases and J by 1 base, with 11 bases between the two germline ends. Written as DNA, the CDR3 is TGCAGCGTTCTTCAGGGGTCCCAAGAGACCCAGTACTTC. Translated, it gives CSVLQGSQETQYF.

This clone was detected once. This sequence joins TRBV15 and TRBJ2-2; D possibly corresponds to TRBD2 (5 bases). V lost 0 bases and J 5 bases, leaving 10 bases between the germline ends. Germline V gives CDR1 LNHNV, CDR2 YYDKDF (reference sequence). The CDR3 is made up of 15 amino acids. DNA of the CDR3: TGTGCCACCAGCAGAGATAGTCGGGATACCGGGGAGCTGTTTTTT. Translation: CATSRDSRDTGELFF.

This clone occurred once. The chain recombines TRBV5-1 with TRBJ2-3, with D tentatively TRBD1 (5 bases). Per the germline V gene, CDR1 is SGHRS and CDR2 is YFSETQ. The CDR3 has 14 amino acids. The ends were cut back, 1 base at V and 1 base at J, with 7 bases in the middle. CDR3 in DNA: TGCGCCAGCAGCTTGTTACAGGGCACAGATACGCAGTATTTT. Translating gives CASSLLQGTDTQYF.

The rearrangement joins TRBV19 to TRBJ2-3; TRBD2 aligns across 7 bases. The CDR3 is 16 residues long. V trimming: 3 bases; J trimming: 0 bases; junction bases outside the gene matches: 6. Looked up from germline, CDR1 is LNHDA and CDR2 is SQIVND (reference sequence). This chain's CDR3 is CASSIRSGTSTDTQYF. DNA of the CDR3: TGTGCCAGTAGTATTAGAAGCGGGACTAGCACAGATACGCAGTATTTT. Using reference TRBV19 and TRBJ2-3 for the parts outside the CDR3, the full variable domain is DGGITQSPKYLFRKEGQNVTLSCEQNLNHDAMYWYRQDPGQGLRLIYYSQIVNDFQKGDIAEGYSVSREKKESFPLTVTSAQKNPTAFYLCASSIRSGTSTDTQYFGPGTRLTVL.

The CDR3 DNA follows: TGTGCCAGCAGTTTTCGTGTGGGCGGCTACACCTTC. Amino acids: CASSFRVGGYTF. The J gene is TRBJ1-2, the V gene TRBV28; D remains ambiguous. CDR3 length equals 12 residues. CDR1 is MDHEN, CDR2 SYDVKM, per germline. Trimming removed 3 bases at V and 8 bases at J, with 10 bases between.

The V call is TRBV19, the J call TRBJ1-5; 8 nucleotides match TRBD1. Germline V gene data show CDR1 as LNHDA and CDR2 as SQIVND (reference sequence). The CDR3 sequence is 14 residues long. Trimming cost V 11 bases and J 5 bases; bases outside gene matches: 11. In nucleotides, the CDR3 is TGTGCCGCTTGGGACAGGCAGCGAGATCAGCCCCAGCATTTT. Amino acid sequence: CAAWDRQRDQPQHF.

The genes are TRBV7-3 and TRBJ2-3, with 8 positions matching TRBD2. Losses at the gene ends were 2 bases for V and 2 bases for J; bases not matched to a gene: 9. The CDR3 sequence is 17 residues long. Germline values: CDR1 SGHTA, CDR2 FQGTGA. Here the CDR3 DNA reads TGTGCCAGCAGCTTATGGGGTAGCGGGGCCTCCACAGATACGCAGTATTTT. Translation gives CASSLWGSGASTDTQYF.

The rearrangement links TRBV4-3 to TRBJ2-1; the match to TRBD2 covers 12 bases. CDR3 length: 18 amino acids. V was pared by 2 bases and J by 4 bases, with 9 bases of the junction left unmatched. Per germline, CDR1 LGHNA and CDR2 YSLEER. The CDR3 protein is CASSQRLAGGPTYNEQFF. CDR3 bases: TGCGCCAGCAGCCAACGTCTAGCGGGAGGGCCGACTTACAATGAGCAGTTCTTC.

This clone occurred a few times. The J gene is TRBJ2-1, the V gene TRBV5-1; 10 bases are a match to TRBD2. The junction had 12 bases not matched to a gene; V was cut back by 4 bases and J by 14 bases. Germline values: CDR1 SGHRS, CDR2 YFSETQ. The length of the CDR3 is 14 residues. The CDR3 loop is CASSLTSGDSYEFF. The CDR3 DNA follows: TGCGCCAGCAGCCTCACTAGCGGGGATTCCTATGAGTTCTTC. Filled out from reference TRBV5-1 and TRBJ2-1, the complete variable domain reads KAGVTQTPRYLIKTRGQQVTLSCSPISGHRSVSWYQQTPGQGLQFLFEYFSETQRNKGNFPGRFSGRQFSNSRSEMNVSTLELGDSALYLCASSLTSGDSYEFFGPGTRLTVL.

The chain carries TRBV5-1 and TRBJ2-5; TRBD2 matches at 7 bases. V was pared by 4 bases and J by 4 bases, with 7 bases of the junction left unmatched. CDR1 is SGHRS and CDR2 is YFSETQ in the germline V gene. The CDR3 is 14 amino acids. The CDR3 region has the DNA TGCGCCAGCAGCCCTCCGGGGGGAGGAGAGACCCAGTACTTC. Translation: CASSPPGGGETQYF. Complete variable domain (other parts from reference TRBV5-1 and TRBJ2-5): KAGVTQTPRYLIKTRGQQVTLSCSPISGHRSVSWYQQTPGQGLQFLFEYFSETQRNKGNFPGRFSGRQFSNSRSEMNVSTLELGDSALYLCASSPPGGGETQYFGPGTRLLVL.

The CDR3 here is CASSTLGGYTF. The CDR3 DNA sequence: TGTGCCAGCAGCACCCTCGGGGGCTACACCTTC. This chain joins TRBV9 and TRBJ1-2; D is unclear. V gave up 4 bases and J gave up 8 bases, with 9 bases separating them. Germline CDR1 is SGDLS and CDR2 is YYNGEE. The CDR3 is made up of 11 amino acids.

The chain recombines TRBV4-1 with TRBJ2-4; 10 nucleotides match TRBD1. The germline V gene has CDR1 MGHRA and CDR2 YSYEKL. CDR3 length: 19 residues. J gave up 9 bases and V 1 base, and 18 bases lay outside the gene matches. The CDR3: CASSQGPYSIDRGLGIQYF. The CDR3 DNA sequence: TGCGCCAGCAGCCAAGGCCCTTACTCAATAGACAGGGGGCTGGGCATTCAGTACTTC.

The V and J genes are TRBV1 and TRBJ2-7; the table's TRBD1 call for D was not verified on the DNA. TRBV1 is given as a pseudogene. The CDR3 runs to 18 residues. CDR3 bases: TGCACCAGCAGCCAAGAACGCGAGCGAGGACAGGGGCCCCACGAGCAGTACTTC. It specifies CTSSQERERGQGPHEQYF.

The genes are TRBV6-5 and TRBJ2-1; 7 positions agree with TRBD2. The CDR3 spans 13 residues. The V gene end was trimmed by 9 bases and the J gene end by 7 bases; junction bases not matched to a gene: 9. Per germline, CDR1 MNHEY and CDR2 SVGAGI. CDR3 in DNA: TGTGCCAGTAGGACTCGGGGGGTAAATGAGCAGTTCTTC. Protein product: CASRTRGVNEQFF.

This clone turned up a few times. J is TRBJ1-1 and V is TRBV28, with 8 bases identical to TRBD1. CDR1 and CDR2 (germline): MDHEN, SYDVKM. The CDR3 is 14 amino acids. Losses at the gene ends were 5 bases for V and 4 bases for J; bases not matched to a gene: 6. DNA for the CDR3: TGTGCCAGCAGTATCAACAGGGGGATCACTGAAGCTTTCTTT. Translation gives CASSINRGITEAFF. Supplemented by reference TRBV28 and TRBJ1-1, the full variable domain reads DVKVTQSSRYLVKRTGEKVFLECVQDMDHENMFWYRQDPGLGLRLIYFSYDVKMKEKGDIPEGYSVSREKKERFSLILESASTNQTSMYLCASSINRGITEAFFGQGTRLTVV.

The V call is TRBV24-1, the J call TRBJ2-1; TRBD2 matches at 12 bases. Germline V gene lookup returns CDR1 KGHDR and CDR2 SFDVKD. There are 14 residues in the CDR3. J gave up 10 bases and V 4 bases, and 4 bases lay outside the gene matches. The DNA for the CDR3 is TGTGCCACCAGTGAGTGGACTAGCGGGGTGGAGCAGTTCTTC. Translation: CATSEWTSGVEQFF.

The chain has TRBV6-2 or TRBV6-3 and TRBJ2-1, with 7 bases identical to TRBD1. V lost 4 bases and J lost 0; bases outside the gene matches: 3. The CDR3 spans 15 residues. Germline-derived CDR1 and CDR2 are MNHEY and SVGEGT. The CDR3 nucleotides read TGTGCCAGCAGTTGGGACAGTAGCTCCTACAATGAGCAGTTCTTC. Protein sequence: CASSWDSSSYNEQFF.

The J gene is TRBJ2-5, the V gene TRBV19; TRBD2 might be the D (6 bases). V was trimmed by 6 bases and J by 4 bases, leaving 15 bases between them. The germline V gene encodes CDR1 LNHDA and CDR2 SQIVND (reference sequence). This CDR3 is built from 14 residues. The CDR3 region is CASSTNGRRETQYF. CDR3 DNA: TGTGCCAGTAGCACCAATGGGAGGCGAGAGACCCAGTACTTC.

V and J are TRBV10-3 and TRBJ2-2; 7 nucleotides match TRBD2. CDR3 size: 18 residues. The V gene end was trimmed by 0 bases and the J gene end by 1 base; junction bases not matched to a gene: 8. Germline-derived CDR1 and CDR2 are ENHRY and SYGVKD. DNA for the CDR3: TGTGCCATCAGTGAGTCGGTAGTGACTAGCCGGAACACCGGGGAGCTGTTTTTT. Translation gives CAISESVVTSRNTGELFF.